A single sample is the source of the 10 T cell receptor beta chains below, sequenced in a study of tumor-infiltrating lymphocytes in oesophageal squamous cell carcinoma. TCRdb reanalysed the PCR reads using MiXCR and keeps one entry per CDR3 protein. The table shows roughly 20,000 distinct CDR3 sequences, with approximately 39% occurring only once. The sequencing sample was made of normal esophageal tissue next to the tumor. These receptors all come from a female donor with esophageal squamous cell carcinoma.

The sample holds many counts of this clonotype. The chain joins TRBV11-2 to TRBJ1-2; unclear D gene. CDR3 length: 15 amino acids. Germline-derived CDR1 and CDR2 are SGHAT and FQNNGV. V lost 2 bases and J lost 1, with 11 bases in between. CDR3 sequence: CASSLWPDGNYGYTF. CDR3 nucleotide sequence: TGTGCCAGCAGCTTATGGCCGGACGGTAACTATGGCTACACCTTC. The whole variable domain, remainder taken from reference TRBV11-2 and TRBJ1-2, is EAGVAQSPRYKIIEKRQSVAFWCNPISGHATLYWYQQILGQGPKLLIQFQNNGVVDDSQLPKDRFSAERLKGVDSTLKIQPAKLEDSAVYLCASSLWPDGNYGYTFGSGTRLTVV.

The chain is built from TRBV7-2 and TRBJ2-5; 7 nucleotides align to TRBD1. The last part of the DNA fits TRBJ2-7 better; the J call may be wrong. The germline CDR1 and CDR2 sequences are SGHTA and FQGNSA. The CDR3 is 12 amino acids. The CDR3 DNA follows: TGTGCCAGCAGCTTCGGGACAGCCGAGCAGTACTTC. Residues: CASSFGTAEQYF.

Of note for this clonotype: Sequence at one end of the junction differs from germline and may be a read error. The rearrangement links TRBV7-6 to TRBJ2-1; D may be TRBD2 (6 bases). CDR1 is SGHVS and CDR2 is FNYEAQ in the germline V gene. There are 16 residues in the CDR3. The CDR3 DNA sequence: TGTGCTAGCAGCTTAGAATCGGGGGAGCCCTACAATGAGCAGTTCTTC. It specifies CASSLESGEPYNEQFF.

This clonotype was observed at least ten times. The CDR3 nucleotides are TGCGCCAGCAGCCAAGCGGGGGATGAGCAGTTCTTC. This codes for CASSQAGDEQFF. The chain recombines TRBV4-1 with TRBJ2-1; possibly TRBD2 for D (6 bases). Per the germline V gene, CDR1 is MGHRA and CDR2 is YSYEKL. Trimming removed 1 base from V and 8 bases from J, with 6 bases in between. This CDR3 region has 12 residues.

This clonotype was counted between two and nine times. This CDR3 is missing its conserved last phenylalanine or tryptophan, likely due to a read error. The DNA is left out, because the CDR3 cannot be placed on it with certainty; the CDR3 is given as TCRdb lists it. CDR3 amino acids: CASSALTQETQYFGA. This chain links TRBV7-2 with TRBJ2-6; TRBD1, the table's D call, was not compared with the DNA. Looked up from germline, CDR1 is SGHTA and CDR2 is FQGNSA. The CDR3 has 15 residues if both end residues are counted.

The chain employs TRBV7-8 and TRBJ2-1; no reliable D call. The germline CDR1 and CDR2 sequences are SGHVS and FQNEAQ. Trimming took 1 base from V and 6 from J, leaving 4 bases between them. The CDR3 spans 12 residues. CDR3 coding DNA: TGTGCCAGCAGCTTAGGCACCAATGAGCAGTTCTTC. Residues: CASSLGTNEQFF.

The rearrangement joins TRBV11-1 to TRBJ2-5; TRBD2 agrees at 16 bases. The assigned J gene may be wrong: the sequence end matches TRBJ2-7 better. This CDR3 has 16 amino acids. CDR1 SGHAT and CDR2 FQDESV come from the germline V gene (reference sequence). CDR3 nucleotide sequence: TGTGCCAGCAGCTCTGGGACTAGCGGGAGGGCCTACGAGCAGTACTTC. Translating gives CASSSGTSGRAYEQYF.

This clonotype occurred many times. The CDR3 nucleotides read TGTGCCAGCAGCTTTCTAGGGACAGTGCAGACCCAGTACTTC. As protein: CASSFLGTVQTQYF. The gene calls are TRBV11-3 and TRBJ2-5; 7 bases align to TRBD1. This CDR3 is built from 14 residues. Germline-derived CDR1 and CDR2 are SGHNT and YENEEA. V gave up 3 bases and J gave up 6 bases; unmatched junction bases: 7. The variable domain in full, completed from reference TRBV11-3 and TRBJ2-5, reads EAGVVQSPRYKIIEKKQPVAFWCNPISGHNTLYWYLQNLGQGPELLIRYENEEAVDDSQLPKDRFSAERLKGVDSTLKIQPAELGDSAVYLCASSFLGTVQTQYFGPGTRLLVL.

Written as DNA, the CDR3 is TGTGCCAGCAGTTTCCGACTTACAGATACGCAGTATTTT. This codes for CASSFRLTDTQYF. The chain links TRBV28 to TRBJ2-3, with D hard to call. Trimming cost V 3 bases and J 3 bases, with 7 bases left between them. There are 13 residues in the CDR3. Germline CDR1 and CDR2: MDHEN and SYDVKM.

The V call is TRBV7-8, the J call TRBJ2-6; D may be TRBD1 (6 bases). CDR3 length: 14 residues. CDR1 SGHVS and CDR2 FQNEAQ come from the germline V gene. V gave up 3 bases and J gave up 9 bases, with 12 bases separating them. CDR3 sequence: CASSLDSLNNVLTF. In nucleotides, the CDR3 is TGTGCCAGCAGCTTGGACAGCTTAAACAACGTCCTGACTTTC.